This T cell receptor beta chain derives from a study of shared T cell receptors in the human thymus. Some clones are missing from TCRdb's copy, which holds only in-frame ones; the method was immunoSEQ multiplex PCR. The sample contains 450,000 to 650,000 clones, about four fifths of which appear only once. The CDR3 length is 15 residues. V trimming: 4 bases; J trimming: 2 bases; junction bases outside the gene matches: 6. CDR1 is SQVTM and CDR2 is ANQGSEA in the germline V gene. This sample also appeared in a second study, on human thymus T cells. That work states: Resections that were taken during corrective heart surgery supplied the thymus tissue. There were highly overlapping thymic repertoires among unrelated individuals, as related research reported.

The TCR comes from a boy in the first two years of life with a congenital heart defect. The sequenced material came from thymocytes. This rearrangement joins TRBV29-1 to TRBJ2-1, with 9 bases lining up with TRBD2. This chain's CDR3 is CSVVGSSGAYNEQFF. CDR3 nucleotide sequence: TGCAGCGTTGTAGGTTCTAGCGGGGCCTACAATGAGCAGTTCTTC.